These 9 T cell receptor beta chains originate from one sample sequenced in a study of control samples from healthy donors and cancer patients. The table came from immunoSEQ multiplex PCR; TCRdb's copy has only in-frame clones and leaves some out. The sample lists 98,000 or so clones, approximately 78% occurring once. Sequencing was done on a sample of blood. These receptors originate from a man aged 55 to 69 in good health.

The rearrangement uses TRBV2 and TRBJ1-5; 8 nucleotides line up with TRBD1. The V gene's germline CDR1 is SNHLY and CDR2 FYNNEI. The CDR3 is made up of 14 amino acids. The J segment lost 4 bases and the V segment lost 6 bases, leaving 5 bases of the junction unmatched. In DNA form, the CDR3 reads TGTGCCAGCAGCATCAGACAGGGGAATCAGCCCCAGCATTTT. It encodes CASSIRQGNQPQHF.

The CDR3 region is CAWSVGLTFSGNTIYF. The CDR3 DNA sequence: TGTGCCTGGAGTGTAGGACTCACCTTCTCTGGAAACACCATATATTTT. This chain uses TRBV30 with TRBJ1-3; no firm D call. The CDR3 contains 16 residues. Germline values: CDR1 GTSNPN, CDR2 SVGIG (reference sequence). V lost 0 bases, J lost 0 bases, and 12 bases lay in between.

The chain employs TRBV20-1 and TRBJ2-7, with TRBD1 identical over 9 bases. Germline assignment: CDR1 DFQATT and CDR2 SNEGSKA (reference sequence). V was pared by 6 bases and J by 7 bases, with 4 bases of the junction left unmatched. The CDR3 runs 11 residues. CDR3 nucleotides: TGCAGTGCCCGGGACAGGGTGGAGCAGTACTTC. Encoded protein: CSARDRVEQYF.

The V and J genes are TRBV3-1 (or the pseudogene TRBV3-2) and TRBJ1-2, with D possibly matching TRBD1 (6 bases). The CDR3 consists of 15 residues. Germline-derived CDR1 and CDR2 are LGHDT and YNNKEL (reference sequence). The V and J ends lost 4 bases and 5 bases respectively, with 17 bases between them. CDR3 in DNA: TGTGCCAGCAGCCTATCAGACAGGCTCAGGTATGGCTACACCTTC. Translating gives CASSLSDRLRYGYTF.

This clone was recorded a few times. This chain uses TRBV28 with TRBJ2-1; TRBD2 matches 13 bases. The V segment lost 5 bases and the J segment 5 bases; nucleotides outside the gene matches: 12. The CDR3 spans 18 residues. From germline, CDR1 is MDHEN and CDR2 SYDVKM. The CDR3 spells CASSRGLAGQGVNNEQFF. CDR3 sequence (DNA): TGTGCCAGCAGTAGGGGACTAGCGGGGCAAGGGGTTAACAATGAGCAGTTCTTC.

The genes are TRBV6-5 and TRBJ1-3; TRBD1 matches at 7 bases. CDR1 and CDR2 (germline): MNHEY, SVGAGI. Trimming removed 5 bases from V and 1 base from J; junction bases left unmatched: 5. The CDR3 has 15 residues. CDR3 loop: CASSRDSVSGNTIYF. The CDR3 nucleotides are TGTGCCAGCAGTCGGGACAGTGTTTCTGGAAACACCATATATTTT.

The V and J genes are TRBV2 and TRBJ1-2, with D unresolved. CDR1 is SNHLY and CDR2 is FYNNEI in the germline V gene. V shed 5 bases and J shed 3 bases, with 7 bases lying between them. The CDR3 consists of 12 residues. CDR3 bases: TGTGCCAGCAGTACAGATTACTATGGCTACACCTTC. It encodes CASSTDYYGYTF.

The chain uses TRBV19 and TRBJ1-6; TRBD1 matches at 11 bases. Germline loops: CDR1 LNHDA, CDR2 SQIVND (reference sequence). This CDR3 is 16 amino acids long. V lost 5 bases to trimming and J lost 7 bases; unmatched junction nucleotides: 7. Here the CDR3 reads CASSLPWDRGNSPLHF. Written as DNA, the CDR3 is TGTGCCAGTAGTCTACCCTGGGACAGGGGGAATTCACCCCTCCACTTT.

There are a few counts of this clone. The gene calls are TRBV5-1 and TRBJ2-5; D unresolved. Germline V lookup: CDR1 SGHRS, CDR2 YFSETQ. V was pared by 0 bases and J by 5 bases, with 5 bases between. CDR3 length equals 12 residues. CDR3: CASSLDWETQYF. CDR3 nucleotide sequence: TGCGCCAGCAGCTTGGACTGGGAGACCCAGTACTTC.